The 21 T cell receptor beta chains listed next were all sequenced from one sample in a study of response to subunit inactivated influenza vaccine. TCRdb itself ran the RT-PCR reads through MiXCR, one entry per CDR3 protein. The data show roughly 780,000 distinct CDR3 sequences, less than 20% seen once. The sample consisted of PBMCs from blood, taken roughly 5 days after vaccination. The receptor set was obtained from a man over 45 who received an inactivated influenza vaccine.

The CDR3 nucleotides read TGTGCCAGTACCTCCGCCGGGACAGGGAGCAATCAGCCCCAGCATTTT. Encoded protein: CASTSAGTGSNQPQHF. J is TRBJ1-5 and V is TRBV19; 9 bases align to TRBD1. Germline assignment: CDR1 LNHDA and CDR2 SQIVND (reference sequence). The CDR3 is 16 amino acids. The trim removed 7 bases at V and 1 base at J, leaving 8 bases unmatched.

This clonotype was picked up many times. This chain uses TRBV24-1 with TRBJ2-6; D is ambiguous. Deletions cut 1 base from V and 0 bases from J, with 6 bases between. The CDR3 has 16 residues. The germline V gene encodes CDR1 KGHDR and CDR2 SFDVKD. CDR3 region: CATSDLDDSGANVLTF. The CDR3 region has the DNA TGTGCCACCAGTGATTTAGATGACTCTGGGGCCAACGTCCTGACTTTC.

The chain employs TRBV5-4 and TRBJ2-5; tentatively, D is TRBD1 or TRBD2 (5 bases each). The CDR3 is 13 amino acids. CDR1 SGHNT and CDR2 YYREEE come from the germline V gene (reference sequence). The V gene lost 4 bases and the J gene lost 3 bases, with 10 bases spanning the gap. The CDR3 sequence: CASSRGAEETQYF. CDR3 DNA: TGTGCCAGCAGCCGAGGGGCAGAAGAGACCCAGTACTTC.

CDR3 in amino acids: CASSYGPGMTTEAFF. The CDR3 coding sequence is TGTGCCAGCAGTTATGGCCCAGGGATGACCACTGAAGCTTTCTTT. V is TRBV6-5 and J is TRBJ1-1, with D perhaps TRBD1 (5 bases). Germline V CDR1 and CDR2: MNHEY, SVGAGI. V lost 3 bases to trimming and J lost 4 bases, with 15 bases between them. This CDR3 comprises 15 residues.

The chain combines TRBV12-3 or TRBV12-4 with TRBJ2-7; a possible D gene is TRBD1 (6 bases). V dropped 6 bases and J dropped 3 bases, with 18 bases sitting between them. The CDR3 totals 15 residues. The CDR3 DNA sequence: TGTGCCAGCAGCCAAAGACAGGCCAATCACTACGAGCAGTACTTC. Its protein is CASSQRQANHYEQYF.

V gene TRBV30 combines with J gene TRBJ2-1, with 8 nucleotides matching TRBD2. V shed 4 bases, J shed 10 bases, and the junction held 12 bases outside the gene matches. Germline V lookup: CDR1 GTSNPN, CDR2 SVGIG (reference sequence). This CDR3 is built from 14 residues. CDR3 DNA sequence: TGTGCCTGGACTCCCCTAGCGGGCCCTCTGGAGCAGTTCTTC. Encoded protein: CAWTPLAGPLEQFF.

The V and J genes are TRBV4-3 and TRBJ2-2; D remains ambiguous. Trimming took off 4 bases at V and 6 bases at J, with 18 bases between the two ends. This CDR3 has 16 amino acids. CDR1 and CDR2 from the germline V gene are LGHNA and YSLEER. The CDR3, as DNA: TGCGCCAGCAGCCGGTGGAGCCCTAAAGCTGCCGGGGAGCTGTTTTTT. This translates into CASSRWSPKAAGELFF.

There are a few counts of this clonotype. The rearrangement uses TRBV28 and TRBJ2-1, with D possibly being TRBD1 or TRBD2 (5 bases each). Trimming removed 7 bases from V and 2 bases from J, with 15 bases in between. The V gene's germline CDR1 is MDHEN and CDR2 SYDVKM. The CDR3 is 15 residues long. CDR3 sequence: CASNGSGRTYNEQFF. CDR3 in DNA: TGTGCCAGCAATGGATCGGGGCGAACCTACAATGAGCAGTTCTTC.

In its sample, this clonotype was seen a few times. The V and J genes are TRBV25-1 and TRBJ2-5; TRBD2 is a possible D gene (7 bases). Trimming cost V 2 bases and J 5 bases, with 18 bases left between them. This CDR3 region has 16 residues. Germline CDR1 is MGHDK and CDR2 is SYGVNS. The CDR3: CASSERGRGGGETQYF. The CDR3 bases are TGTGCCAGCAGTGAACGGGGTCGAGGGGGGGGGGAGACCCAGTACTTC.

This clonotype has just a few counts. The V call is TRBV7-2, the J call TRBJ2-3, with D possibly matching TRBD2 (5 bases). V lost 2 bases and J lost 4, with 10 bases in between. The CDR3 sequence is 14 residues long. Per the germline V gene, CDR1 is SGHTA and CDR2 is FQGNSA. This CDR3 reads CASSLSGNPDTQYF. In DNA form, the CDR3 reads TGTGCCAGCAGCTTATCCGGGAACCCAGATACGCAGTATTTT.

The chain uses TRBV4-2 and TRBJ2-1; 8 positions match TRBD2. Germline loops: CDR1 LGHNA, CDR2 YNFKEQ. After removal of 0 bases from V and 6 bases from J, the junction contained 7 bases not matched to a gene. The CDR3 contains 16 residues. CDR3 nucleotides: TGTGCCAGCAGCCAAGACGAGCGGGGGAGAGGCAATGAGCAGTTCTTC. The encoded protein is CASSQDERGRGNEQFF.

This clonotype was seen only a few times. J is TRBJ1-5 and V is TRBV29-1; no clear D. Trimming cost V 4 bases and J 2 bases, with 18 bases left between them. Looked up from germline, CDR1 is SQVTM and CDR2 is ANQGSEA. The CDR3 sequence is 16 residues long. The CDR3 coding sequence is TGCAGCGTTGCTGTTGGAGCAAGTGGGGGCAATCAGCCCCAGCATTTT. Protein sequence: CSVAVGASGGNQPQHF.

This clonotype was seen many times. CDR3 amino acids: CASSRSEKNIQYF. DNA of the CDR3: TGTGCCAGCAGTCGGTCAGAAAAAAACATTCAGTACTTC. The V call is TRBV12-3 or TRBV12-4, the J call TRBJ2-4; D is unclear. The CDR3 runs to 13 residues. Trimming removed 5 bases at V and 4 bases at J, with 9 bases between.

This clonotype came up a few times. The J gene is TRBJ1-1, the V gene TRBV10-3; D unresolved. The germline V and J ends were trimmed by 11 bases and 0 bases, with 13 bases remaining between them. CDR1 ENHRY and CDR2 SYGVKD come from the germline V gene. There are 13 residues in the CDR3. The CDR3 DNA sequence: TGTGCCGCGATAAACACCCTGAACACTGAAGCTTTCTTT. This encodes CAAINTLNTEAFF.

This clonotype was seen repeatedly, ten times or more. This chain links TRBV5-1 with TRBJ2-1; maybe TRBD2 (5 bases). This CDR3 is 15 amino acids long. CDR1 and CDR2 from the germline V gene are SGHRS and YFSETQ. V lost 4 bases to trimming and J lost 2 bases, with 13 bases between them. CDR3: CASSVSGKTYNEQFF. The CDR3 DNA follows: TGCGCCAGCAGCGTAAGCGGAAAGACCTACAATGAGCAGTTCTTC.

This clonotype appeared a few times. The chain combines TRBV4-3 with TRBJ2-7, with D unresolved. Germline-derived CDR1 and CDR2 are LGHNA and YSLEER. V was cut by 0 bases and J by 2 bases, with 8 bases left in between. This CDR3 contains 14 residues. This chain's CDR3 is CASSQERSTYEQYF. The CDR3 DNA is TGCGCCAGCAGCCAAGAACGCAGTACCTACGAGCAGTACTTC.

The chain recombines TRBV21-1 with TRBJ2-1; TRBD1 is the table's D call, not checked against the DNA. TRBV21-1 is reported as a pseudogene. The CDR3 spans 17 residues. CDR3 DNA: TGTGCCAGCAGCACCCGTCGTGCGGGACCTACTTGCAATGAGCAGTTCTTC. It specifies CASSTRRAGPTCNEQFF.

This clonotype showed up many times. CDR3: CASSGTGGEQYF. CDR3 bases: TGTGCCAGCAGTGGGACAGGGGGCGAGCAGTACTTC. V gene TRBV6-6 combines with J gene TRBJ2-7, with TRBD1 matching over 11 bases. The CDR3 has 12 amino acids. The V segment lost 5 bases and the J segment 6 bases; nucleotides outside the gene matches: 0. Germline V CDR1 and CDR2: MNHNY, SVGAGI (reference sequence).

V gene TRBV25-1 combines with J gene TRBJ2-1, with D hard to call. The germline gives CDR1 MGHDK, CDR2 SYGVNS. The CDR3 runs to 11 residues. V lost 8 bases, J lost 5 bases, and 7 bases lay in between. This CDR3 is CASWRNNEQFF. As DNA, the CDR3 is TGTGCCAGCTGGCGGAACAATGAGCAGTTCTTC.

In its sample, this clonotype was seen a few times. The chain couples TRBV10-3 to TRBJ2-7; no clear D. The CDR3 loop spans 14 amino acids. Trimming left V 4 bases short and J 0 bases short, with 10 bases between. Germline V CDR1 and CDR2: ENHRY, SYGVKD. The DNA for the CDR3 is TGTGCCATCAGTGCGGACGCTTCCTCCTACGAGCAGTACTTC. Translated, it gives CAISADASSYEQYF.

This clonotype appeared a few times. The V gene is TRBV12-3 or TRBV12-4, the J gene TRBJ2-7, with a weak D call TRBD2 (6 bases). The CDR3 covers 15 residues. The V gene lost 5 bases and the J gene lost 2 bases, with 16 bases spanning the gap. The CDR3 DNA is TGTGCCAGCAGTCCAGGTTCGCGGGAAACCTACGAGCAGTACTTC. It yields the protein CASSPGSRETYEQYF.